Below are 3 T cell receptor beta chains sequenced from a single sample in a study of shared clonotypes between healthy human individuals. Measured with immunoSEQ multiplex PCR; TCRdb has only the in-frame clones, and not every one. The data show about 2 million clones, about 95% seen once. Naive-designated CD8 cells lacked CD45RO, were positively enriched for CCR7, and omitted terminally differentiated effector memory CD45RA+ cells. The specimen was naive CD8+ T cells sorted from blood. All receptors come from a man aged 18 to 29 in good health.

This chain uses TRBV27 with TRBJ1-1, with D possibly matching TRBD1 (5 bases). The CDR3 sequence is 13 residues long. Trimming took off 5 bases at V and 3 bases at J, with 10 bases between the two ends. Germline assignment: CDR1 MNHEY and CDR2 SMNVEV (reference sequence). CDR3 coding DNA: TGTGCCAGCAGTCGGGACGGGTACACTGAAGCTTTCTTT. This sequence encodes CASSRDGYTEAFF.

The rearrangement uses TRBV28 and TRBJ2-2; D is undetermined. Germline CDR1 MDHEN, CDR2 SYDVKM. The CDR3 has 15 amino acids. The germline V and J ends were trimmed by 6 bases and 1 base, with 12 bases remaining between them. Written as DNA, the CDR3 is TGTGCCAGCAGCCCCCTATTAGTGAACACCGGGGAGCTGTTTTTT. Its protein is CASSPLLVNTGELFF.

In regard to this clone: This sample includes further DNA sequences coding for the same CDR3. The V call is TRBV28, the J call TRBJ2-7; TRBD1 or TRBD2 may be the D gene (5 bases each). Germline V gene lookup returns CDR1 MDHEN and CDR2 SYDVKM. Trimming removed 2 bases at V and 0 bases at J, with 8 bases between. The CDR3 covers 14 residues. The CDR3 sequence is CASSLRGASYEQYF. Here the CDR3 DNA reads TGTGCCAGCAGTTTACGAGGGGCCTCCTACGAGCAGTACTTC.